A selection of T cell receptor beta chains follows, all from one sample in a study of T cell changes during pregnancy in multiple sclerosis. Sequencing used immunoSEQ multiplex PCR; TCRdb keeps in-frame clones, though not all of them. The repertoire holds tens of thousands of clones, over 90% seen once, with 2% to 3% in the top ten. This specimen was peripheral blood, taken in the third trimester of pregnancy. These receptors came from a female donor with multiple sclerosis, enrolled in a pregnancy study. Both conserved end residues are part of each CDR3. D genes are given only for firm matches. Clone size is shown for a subset of rows, as once, few, many or a class of expanded clone.

v_gene	abundance	d_gene	len	j_gene	CDR3nt	CDR3aa
TRBV6-4	NA	NA	16	TRBJ1-2	TGTGCCAGCAGTGACACCCCTCAAGCCCCGATCTATGGCTACACCTTC	CASSDTPQAPIYGYTF
TRBV5-1	NA	NA	13	TRBJ2-2	TGCGCCAGCAGTTCCACGGGGGACGGGGAGCTGTTTTTT	CASSSTGDGELFF
TRBV7-9	once	NA	15	TRBJ1-2	TGTGCCAGCAGCTTAGAGGCGGACAGTGGCTATGGCTACACCTTC	CASSLEADSGYGYTF
TRBV4-1	NA	TRBD1	15	TRBJ1-5	TGCGCCAGCAGCCAAGGGGACAGGGGAGATCAGCCCCAGCATTTT	CASSQGDRGDQPQHF
TRBV5-1	NA	NA	19	TRBJ1-1	TGCGCCAGCAGCTTGGAGGTGGCAGCGAGACGACGCTTGAACACTGAAGCTTTCTTT	CASSLEVAARRRLNTEAFF
TRBV30	NA	TRBD2	13	TRBJ2-1	TGTGCCCGGGATCGCGGGGGGGCCGATGAGCAGTTCTTC	CARDRGGADEQFF
TRBV9	NA	TRBD2	15	TRBJ2-5	TGTGCCAGCAGCGTAGCGGGGGGGCGTCAAGAGACCCAGTACTTC	CASSVAGGRQETQYF
TRBV5-6	NA	NA	15	TRBJ2-3	TGTGCCAGCAGCTTTTTGTCCAGGGAAACAGATACGCAGTATTTT	CASSFLSRETDTQYF
TRBV2	NA	TRBD1	15	TRBJ1-5	TGTGCCAGCAGTGAAGGGGACAGGGGGCTTCAGCCCCAGCATTTT	CASSEGDRGLQPQHF
TRBV11-2	NA	TRBD1	14	TRBJ2-7	TGTGCCAGCAGTTACGACAGGGTCTCCTACGAGCAGTACTTC	CASSYDRVSYEQYF
TRBV2	NA	TRBD1	18	TRBJ2-1	TGTGCCAGCCGCCGGGGACAGGGGGCAGCGGGGGGGTGGAATGAGCAGTTCTTC	CASRRGQGAAGGWNEQFF
TRBV5-4	NA	NA	15	TRBJ2-2	TGTGCCAGCAGCCGCGAGACAGGGAACACCGGGGAGCTGTTTTTT	CASSRETGNTGELFF
TRBV27	NA	TRBD1	13	TRBJ1-6	TGTGCCAGCACCCCGACAGGGGGGTCACCCCTCCACTTT	CASTPTGGSPLHF
TRBV7-9	NA	TRBD1	19	TRBJ1-4	TGTGCCAGCAGCTTATTTCGGCTCCAGGGGGCTAGGTTGGGTGAAAAACTGTTTTTT	CASSLFRLQGARLGEKLFF
TRBV7-9	NA	NA	13	TRBJ1-5	TGTGCCAGCTCCCATACAGGGCAGCAGCCCCAGCATTTT	CASSHTGQQPQHF
TRBV10-2	NA	NA	15	TRBJ1-2	TGCGCCAGCAGTGAGGACAGCGAAAGATACTATGGCTACACCTTC	CASSEDSERYYGYTF
TRBV9	NA	TRBD1	14	TRBJ2-7	TGTGCCAGCAGCGCCGGACAGGGCCCCTACGAGCAGTACTTC	CASSAGQGPYEQYF
TRBV19	NA	NA	15	TRBJ1-2	TGTGCCAGTAGTCCCGGAAGGACAGAGTACTGGGGCTACACCTTC	CASSPGRTEYWGYTF
TRBV18	NA	NA	15	TRBJ1-2	TGTGCCAGCTCACCACCGTTGGGGGGGCTATATGGCTACACCTTC	CASSPPLGGLYGYTF
TRBV6-1	once	TRBD1	14	TRBJ2-7	TGTGCCAGCAGTGACAGACAGGGGGCCTACGAGCAGTACTTC	CASSDRQGAYEQYF
TRBV6-4	NA	TRBD2	15	TRBJ2-1	TGTGCCAGCAGTCTGACTAGCGGGGGGTACAATGAGCAGTTCTTC	CASSLTSGGYNEQFF
TRBV28	once	NA	12	TRBJ2-7	TGTGCCAGCAGTTTTACCAGTCCGTGGCAGTACTTC	CASSFTSPWQYF
TRBV20-1	NA	NA	11	TRBJ1-2	TGCACAACTGGAGGGGACTATGGCTACACCTTC	CTTGGDYGYTF
TRBV7-9	NA	NA	16	TRBJ2-7	TGTGCCAGCAGCTTAGAAGGAGGGCTCAGCTCCTACGAGCAGTACTTC	CASSLEGGLSSYEQYF
TRBV7-2	NA	TRBD1	15	TRBJ1-2	TGTGCCAGCAGCTTGGACCCCGGGACAGGGTATGGCTACACCTTC	CASSLDPGTGYGYTF
TRBV4-2	NA	NA	15	TRBJ1-1	TGTGCCAGCAGCCAAGGGACACAGGGGAACACTGAAGCTTTCTTT	CASSQGTQGNTEAFF
TRBV6-1	NA	TRBD1	17	TRBJ1-6	TGTGCCAGCAGTGGCCCGACAGGGCCGAATCAAAATTCACCCCTCCACTTT	CASSGPTGPNQNSPLHF
TRBV4-2	NA	TRBD2	19	TRBJ2-3	TGTGCCAGCAGCCGGGTCCCGGGCACTAGCGGGGGCAACACAGATACGCAGTATTTT	CASSRVPGTSGGNTDTQYF
TRBV11-3	NA	TRBD2	15	TRBJ2-5	TGTGCCAGCAGCCCGTGGGGGGGGGACCAAGAGACCCAGTACTTC	CASSPWGGDQETQYF
TRBV19	NA	NA	15	TRBJ2-7	TGTGCCAGTAGTATCGGTCGGGGTCGCGGAAACGAGCAGTACTTC	CASSIGRGRGNEQYF
TRBV6-5	NA	NA	15	TRBJ2-7	TGTGCCAGCAGTTACGATCCCTCGAGCTCCTACGAGCAGTACTTC	CASSYDPSSSYEQYF
TRBV19	once	NA	13	TRBJ1-4	TGTGCCAGTAGTACAGCAGGGAATGGAAAACTGTTTTTT	CASSTAGNGKLFF
TRBV2	NA	TRBD1	16	TRBJ2-5	TGTGCCAGCAGTCAACCTGGGAGACAGGGGGAAGAGACCCAGTACTTC	CASSQPGRQGEETQYF
TRBV20-1	NA	NA	10	TRBJ1-2	TGCAGTGCTAATACGGGTGGCTACACCTTC	CSANTGGYTF
TRBV6-5	NA	NA	11	TRBJ1-1	TGTGCCAGCAGTTACGGGCCCGAAGCTTTCTTT	CASSYGPEAFF
TRBV19	NA	NA	16	TRBJ1-2	TGTGCCAGTAGTATAGGGAGCAGGGGCGGCTTCTACGGCTACACCTTC	CASSIGSRGGFYGYTF
TRBV7-9	NA	NA	15	TRBJ2-7	TGTGCCAGCAGCTGGGGTGCAGGGGCATCCTACGAGCAGTACTTC	CASSWGAGASYEQYF
TRBV2	NA	NA	13	TRBJ2-1	TGTGCCAGCAGTGTGCAGGGGTTCAATGAGCAGTTCTTC	CASSVQGFNEQFF
TRBV15	NA	NA	14	TRBJ2-7	TGTGCCACCAGCAACTCGGGACTTGGGTACGAGCAGTACTTC	CATSNSGLGYEQYF
TRBV19	NA	NA	14	TRBJ1-1	TGTGCCAGTAGTACTAGACGAAGGAACACTGAAGCTTTCTTT	CASSTRRRNTEAFF
TRBV11-2	NA	NA	14	TRBJ2-7	TGTGCCAGCAGCTTAATTGGGGCCTCCTACGAGCAGTACTTC	CASSLIGASYEQYF
TRBV5-4	NA	NA	16	TRBJ2-2	TGTGCCAGCAGCTCCCCTCGGGCAGGGACTACCGGGGAGCTGTTTTTT	CASSSPRAGTTGELFF
TRBV5-8	NA	TRBD1	15	TRBJ1-1	TGTGCCAGCAGTTGGGGGCGCAGGGGGTCGGCTGAAGCTTTCTTT	CASSWGRRGSAEAFF
TRBV7-3	NA	TRBD2	15	TRBJ2-5	TGTGCCAGCAGCTCTAGCGGGGGGGCCGTTGAGACCCAGTACTTC	CASSSSGGAVETQYF
TRBV5-1	NA	NA	17	TRBJ2-4	TGCGCCAGCAGCTTTGCGCAGGGGTTACTAGCCAAAAACATTCAGTACTTC	CASSFAQGLLAKNIQYF
TRBV9	NA	NA	16	TRBJ2-3	TGTGCCAGCAGCCCTATCGAGACTTCTAGCACAGATACGCAGTATTTT	CASSPIETSSTDTQYF
TRBV5-1	NA	TRBD2	13	TRBJ2-7	TGCGCCAGCAGCGGGGGACTAGCGTTAGAGCAGTACTTC	CASSGGLALEQYF
TRBV18	NA	TRBD1	16	TRBJ1-2	TGTGCCAGCTCACCACCCCGGATGACAGGGAACTATGGCTACACCTTC	CASSPPRMTGNYGYTF
TRBV6-4	NA	TRBD2	15	TRBJ2-3	TGTGCCAGCAGCTCGACTAGCGGGGGGGGAGATACGCAGTATTTT	CASSSTSGGGDTQYF
TRBV6-1	NA	NA	15	TRBJ1-1	TGTGCCAGCAGTGAGGCGGGAGGTGGTGTGCCTGAAGCTTTCTTT	CASSEAGGGVPEAFF
TRBV11-2	NA	TRBD1	15	TRBJ2-2	TGTGCCAGCAGCTCCGACAGGGGAAGGGCCGGGGAGCTGTTTTTT	CASSSDRGRAGELFF
TRBV6-5	once	TRBD2	15	TRBJ2-5	TGTGCCAGCAGTCAAAGCGGGGGGGCCTTGCAGACCCAGTACTTC	CASSQSGGALQTQYF
TRBV11-1	NA	TRBD2	15	TRBJ2-3	TGTGCCAGCAGCGCTGACCGACTAGCAGGAGATACGCAGTATTTT	CASSADRLAGDTQYF
TRBV9	NA	TRBD1	14	TRBJ1-2	TGTGCCAGCAGCGCAGGGGGTTCCTACTATGGCTACACCTTC	CASSAGGSYYGYTF
TRBV19	NA	TRBD2	16	TRBJ2-3	TGTGCCAGTAGTATAGACGGACTAGCGGGGCAGGATACGCAGTATTTT	CASSIDGLAGQDTQYF
TRBV19	NA	NA	15	TRBJ1-5	TGTGCCAGTAGTATCGAAGGACAGATCAATCAGCCCCAGCATTTT	CASSIEGQINQPQHF
TRBV30	NA	TRBD1	13	TRBJ2-7	TGTGCCTGGGGGACAGGGGTATCCTACGAGCAGTACTTC	CAWGTGVSYEQYF
TRBV7-9	NA	NA	15	TRBJ2-2	TGTGCCAGCAGCTTAGCGGGGGCGGACACCGGGGAGCTGTTTTTT	CASSLAGADTGELFF
TRBV6-1	NA	TRBD2	15	TRBJ2-1	TGTGCCAGCAGGAAGGGACTAGCGGGGGACAATGAGCAGTTCTTC	CASRKGLAGDNEQFF